This TCR beta chain is drawn from a study of shared clonotypes between healthy human individuals. This table comes from immunoSEQ multiplex PCR, and its TCRdb copy is limited to in-frame clones, with some not included. The sample lists about 560,000 clones; roughly 79% were seen once. Germline V gene data show CDR1 as SGHVS and CDR2 as FQNEAQ. This CDR3 is 12 amino acids long. V was pared by 4 bases and J by 2 bases, with 0 bases between. This TCR was sampled from a woman in her thirties or forties in good health. Some clones in this sample may be carry-over from other donors' samples. Sequencing was performed on PBMCs. The chain carries TRBV7-8 and TRBJ2-6; D is unclear. The CDR3 region is CASSSGANVLTF. In DNA form, the CDR3 reads TGTGCCAGCAGCTCTGGGGCCAACGTCCTGACTTTC.